This T cell receptor (beta chain) was recovered during a study of T cells in Graves' hyperthyroidism and ophthalmopathy. This clonotype was counted ten times or more. Its antigen is currently unknown. Germline V gene lookup returns CDR1 ENHRY and CDR2 SYGVKD. V shed 6 bases, J shed 7 bases, and the junction held 7 bases outside the gene matches. The length of the CDR3 is 13 residues. The study excluded patients with uncontrolled infection, other autoimmune disease, pregnancy or lactation. Diagnoses were made from clinical symptoms, serum measures (thyroxine and TRAb), thyroid ultrasound and orbital computed tomography. There were TCR beta CDR3 regions amplified from RNA transcripts. TCR CDR3 underwent first-round RT-PCR with the HTBI primer set. TCRdb analysed the multiplex PCR reads with MiXCR anew, one entry per CDR3 protein. Of fewer than 400,000 distinct CDR3 sequences in the sample, approximately 14% were seen once.

General study findings and limits: Researchers found most expanded thyroid clonotypes above 0.001 in blood as well. Classification by a 13 V-J model distinguished ophthalmopathy from stable hyperthyroidism.

This clonotype originated in a woman aged 18-29 years with Graves' hyperthyroidism that later progressed to Graves' ophthalmopathy. Specimen: blood. This sequence joins TRBV10-3 and TRBJ2-7, with 9 bases matching TRBD2. CDR3 coding DNA: TGTGCCATCAGCCTCAGCGGGAGGAAAGAGCAGTACTTC. This encodes CAISLSGRKEQYF.